This passage covers 19 T cell receptor beta chains from one sample sequenced in a study of blood T cell repertoires in COVID-19. Measured with immunoSEQ multiplex PCR; TCRdb has only the in-frame clones, and not every one. The top ten clones hold around 1.9% of a sample with fewer than 350,000 clones, 85% of them seen once. Sequenced material: PBMCs or T cells enriched from blood (not recorded which). The receptors originated from a woman aged 30 to 39 who had been exposed to COVID-19.

The sample holds a few counts of this clone. CDR3 amino acids: CASSLGTGGEQYF. As DNA, the CDR3 is TGTGCCAGCAGCCTAGGGACAGGAGGCGAGCAGTACTTC. This chain uses TRBV6-2 or TRBV6-3 with TRBJ2-7, with 8 bases fitting TRBD1. The CDR3 loop spans 13 amino acids. Germline V lookup: CDR1 MNHEY, CDR2 SVGEGT. V lost 6 bases to trimming and J lost 6 bases; unmatched junction nucleotides: 7.

This chain connects TRBV24-1 to TRBJ1-2; weak D call: TRBD1 (6 bases). The CDR3 is 13 residues long. The germline CDR1 and CDR2 sequences are KGHDR and SFDVKD. V was trimmed by 2 bases and J by 7 bases, leaving 10 bases between them. Written as DNA, the CDR3 is TGTGCCACCAGTGATTACCTACAGGGTGGCTACACCTTC. Its protein is CATSDYLQGGYTF.

The V and J genes are TRBV28 and TRBJ2-2, with 7 bases matching TRBD1. The V gene end was trimmed by 5 bases and the J gene end by 3 bases; junction bases not matched to a gene: 21. The CDR3 consists of 20 residues. The germline CDR1 and CDR2 sequences are MDHEN and SYDVKM. CDR3 amino acids: CASSTTRQGRAQSYTGELFF. The DNA for the CDR3 is TGTGCCAGCAGTACAACACGACAGGGAAGGGCGCAGTCATACACCGGGGAGCTGTTTTTT. Together with reference TRBV28 and TRBJ2-2, the CDR3 gives the full variable domain: DVKVTQSSRYLVKRTGEKVFLECVQDMDHENMFWYRQDPGLGLRLIYFSYDVKMKEKGDIPEGYSVSREKKERFSLILESASTNQTSMYLCASSTTRQGRAQSYTGELFFGEGSRLTVL.

This clone was observed a single time. The chain links TRBV30 to TRBJ1-4; 8 bases are shared with TRBD1. The V segment lost 4 bases and the J segment 8 bases; nucleotides outside the gene matches: 15. The CDR3 spans 16 residues. CDR1 and CDR2 from the germline V gene are GTSNPN and SVGIG (reference sequence). This chain's CDR3 is CAWTNRGGQGKEKLFF. CDR3 in DNA: TGTGCCTGGACGAATCGAGGTGGACAGGGTAAGGAAAAACTGTTTTTT.

The rearrangement links TRBV12-3 or TRBV12-4 to TRBJ1-2, with a weak D call TRBD1 (5 bases). The CDR3 spans 13 residues. Between the trimmed V and J ends, which lost 5 bases and 5 bases, there was a span of 12 bases. CDR3 nucleotides: TGTGCCAGCAGTCCGGACAAATGGTATGGCTACACCTTC. Translating it yields CASSPDKWYGYTF.

The chain couples TRBV6-6 to TRBJ1-1; no clear D. The CDR3 is 13 residues long. The germline V gene encodes CDR1 MNHNY and CDR2 SVGAGI (reference sequence). V lost 8 bases and J lost 6, with 16 bases in between. CDR3 sequence reads: CASAREGVAEAFF. CDR3 DNA sequence: TGTGCCAGCGCCCGTGAAGGAGTCGCTGAAGCTTTCTTT.

V gene TRBV18 combines with J gene TRBJ1-3, with unresolved D. The CDR3 contains 14 residues. Germline lookup yields CDR1 KGHSH and CDR2 LQKENI. Trimming shortened V by 3 bases and J by 5 bases, and 11 bases separated the two germline ends. The chain's CDR3 is CASSPAQARNTIYF. The DNA for the CDR3 is TGTGCCAGCTCACCGGCGCAGGCCAGAAACACCATATATTTT.

This chain uses TRBV6-6 with TRBJ2-5; a possible D gene is TRBD2 (6 bases). Germline V gives CDR1 MNHNY, CDR2 SVGAGI (reference sequence). Trimming cost V 7 bases and J 5 bases, with 17 bases left between them. The CDR3 length is 14 residues. Written as DNA, the CDR3 is TGTGCCAGCATACCTCACTCGGGGGAGGAGACCCAGTACTTC. It specifies CASIPHSGEETQYF.

V is TRBV7-9 and J is TRBJ1-2; TRBD1 is a possible D gene (6 bases). This CDR3 is 12 amino acids long. CDR1 SEHNR and CDR2 FQNEAQ come from the germline V gene (reference sequence). The V and J ends lost 5 bases and 8 bases respectively, with 12 bases between them. The CDR3: CASSIGQLGYTF. The DNA of the CDR3 is TGTGCCAGCAGCATCGGACAGTTGGGCTACACCTTC.

With regard to this clone: One end of the junction is discordant with germline, which a read error may explain. The rearrangement uses TRBV15 and TRBJ1-5; D is unclear. The CDR3 consists of 15 residues. Germline lookup yields CDR1 LNHNV and CDR2 YYDKDF (reference sequence). The CDR3 protein is CATSRELTKGQPQHF. The CDR3 DNA reads TGTGCCACCAGCCGAGAATTGACTAAAGGGCAGCCCCAGCATTTT.

Only one count was recorded for this clone. Other DNA sequences of this sample code for an identical CDR3. The chain has TRBV11-2 and TRBJ2-3; D not resolved. The V and J ends lost 5 bases and 3 bases respectively, with 6 bases between them. CDR1 is SGHAT and CDR2 is FQNNGV in the germline V gene. This CDR3 comprises 12 residues. DNA for the CDR3: TGTGCCAGCAGCCCTAATACAGATACGCAGTATTTT. Its translation: CASSPNTDTQYF.

This sequence joins TRBV28 and TRBJ1-6; D might be TRBD1 (6 bases). The ends were cut back, 2 bases at V and 11 bases at J, with 22 bases in the middle. The CDR3 totals 17 residues. CDR1 MDHEN and CDR2 SYDVKM come from the germline V gene. In DNA, the CDR3 is TGTGCCAGCAGTTTACCCCAAGGGGGGGTCGGGCCTCCACCCCTCCACTTT. Translating gives CASSLPQGGVGPPPLHF.

The chain joins TRBV5-4 to TRBJ2-4; D is uncertain. CDR1 and CDR2 (germline): SGHNT, YYREEE (reference sequence). The CDR3 has 14 residues. V was cut by 0 bases and J by 2 bases, with 6 bases left in between. CDR3 protein: CASSLGDTKNIQYF. CDR3 in DNA: TGTGCCAGCAGCTTGGGTGACACCAAAAACATTCAGTACTTC.

This clone appeared once. The CDR3 here is CASSILDRTTEAFF. Here the CDR3 DNA reads TGTGCCAGTAGTATATTAGACAGAACCACTGAAGCTTTCTTT. The chain is built from TRBV19 and TRBJ1-1; tentative D call: TRBD1 (5 bases). The germline V gene has CDR1 LNHDA and CDR2 SQIVND (reference sequence). The CDR3 sequence is 14 residues long. V shed 2 bases and J shed 4 bases, with 11 bases lying between them.

The chain links TRBV11-2 to TRBJ2-1, with TRBD1 as a possible D gene (5 bases). CDR1 and CDR2 from the germline V gene are SGHAT and FQNNGV. V was cut by 6 bases and J by 4 bases, with 19 bases left in between. The CDR3 is 16 residues long. DNA for the CDR3: TGTGCCAGCAGTTTGATCTTGGGCAGGGTGTACAATGAGCAGTTCTTC. It specifies CASSLILGRVYNEQFF.

The CDR3 DNA reads as TGCGCCAGCCGGGGGGAGGGATACAATCAGCCCCAGCATTTT. This gives the protein CASRGEGYNQPQHF. The chain employs TRBV5-1 and TRBJ1-5; the D gene is possibly TRBD1 (5 bases). Trimming stripped 7 bases from V and 3 bases from J, with 14 bases between. Germline lookup yields CDR1 SGHRS and CDR2 YFSETQ. The CDR3 extends over 14 amino acids.

The rearrangement uses TRBV14 and TRBJ2-7; unclear D gene. V was shortened by 4 bases and J by 5 bases, with 12 bases between the two germline ends. The CDR3 covers 13 residues. The germline CDR1 and CDR2 sequences are SGHDN and FVKESK. DNA for the CDR3: TGTGCCAGCAGCCGTCTACTTATGAACGAGCAGTACTTC. Residues: CASSRLLMNEQYF.

The genes are TRBV4-2 and TRBJ2-3, with 7 bases lining up with TRBD1. CDR1 and CDR2 (germline): LGHNA, YNFKEQ. The CDR3 length is 16 residues. The ends lost 4 bases at V and 1 base at J; junction bases unmatched: 8. CDR3 sequence (DNA): TGTGCCAGCAGCCCCTCCCTCCAGGGGGGCACAGATACGCAGTATTTT. Amino acids: CASSPSLQGGTDTQYF.

The chain employs TRBV7-2 and TRBJ2-1, with 8 bases lining up with TRBD2. V dropped 5 bases and J dropped 4; count of bases not matched to a gene: 4. The CDR3 extends over 14 amino acids. Germline assignment: CDR1 SGHTA and CDR2 FQGNSA. The CDR3 loop is CASSRTSRYNEQFF. In DNA, the CDR3 is TGTGCCAGCAGCAGGACTAGCCGATACAATGAGCAGTTCTTC.